A selection of T cell receptor beta chains follows, all from one sample in a study of memory CD4+ T cells and cytomegalovirus serostatus. Sequenced by immunoSEQ multiplex PCR; TCRdb stores in-frame clones only, minus some. The sample carries some 52,000 clones, about three quarters recorded once. The sequenced sample consisted of memory CD4+ T cells from blood. The receptors derive from an adult in good health and CMV-seropositive. The CDR3 runs from the conserved cysteine through the conserved F or W. D genes are given only for firm matches. Some rows have no size entry. The others give once, few or many, or a class for an expanded clone.

v_call	j_call	d_call	clone_size	cdr3_aa	cdr3_nt
TRBV6-1	TRBJ1-4	NA	NA	CASSGGISREKLFF	TGTGCCAGCAGTGGGGGCATTTCGAGGGAAAAACTGTTTTTT
TRBV2	TRBJ1-2	TRBD1	NA	CASTVTGVSGYTF	TGTGCCAGCACCGTAACAGGGGTTTCTGGCTACACCTTC
TRBV28	TRBJ2-7	TRBD1	NA	CASSMLGQGYEQYF	TGTGCCAGCAGTATGCTAGGACAGGGCTACGAGCAGTACTTC
TRBV9	TRBJ1-1	NA	NA	CASSVGTAGASEAFF	TGTGCCAGCAGCGTTGGTACGGCGGGCGCCTCTGAAGCTTTCTTT
TRBV29-1	TRBJ2-7	TRBD2	NA	CSVEMGGTSGEQYF	TGCAGCGTTGAAATGGGGGGGACTTCGGGGGAGCAGTACTTC
TRBV10-1	TRBJ2-1	NA	NA	CASSEQSPGAYNEQFF	TGCGCCAGCAGTGAGCAATCTCCCGGGGCCTACAATGAGCAGTTCTTC
TRBV14	TRBJ2-1	NA	once	CASSSLGRGEISEQFF	TGTGCCAGCAGCTCACTGGGCCGGGGTGAAATAAGTGAGCAGTTCTTC
TRBV7-8	TRBJ2-5	TRBD1	NA	CASSFQTGSRETQYF	TGTGCCAGCAGCTTCCAGACAGGGAGCAGAGAGACCCAGTACTTC
TRBV29-1	TRBJ1-2	NA	NA	CSVLPRDPTVWGYTF	TGCAGCGTTCTACCTCGCGACCCGACTGTGTGGGGCTACACCTTC
TRBV11-2	TRBJ1-1	NA	NA	CASSLRLQPVMNTEAFF	TGTGCCAGCAGCTTACGGCTACAGCCTGTTATGAACACTGAAGCTTTCTTT
TRBV5-1	TRBJ2-7	NA	NA	CASTQNTGFSYEQYF	TGCGCCAGCACCCAGAATACAGGTTTCTCCTACGAGCAGTACTTC
TRBV5-1	TRBJ2-1	TRBD1	NA	CASSLGTGGYNEQFF	TGCGCCAGCAGCTTGGGGACAGGGGGCTACAATGAGCAGTTCTTC
TRBV28	TRBJ1-5	TRBD1	NA	CASSFHRGRGQPQHF	TGTGCCAGCAGTTTCCACAGGGGGCGAGGGCAGCCCCAGCATTTT
TRBV5-1	TRBJ2-3	NA	NA	CASSGRPNRADTQYF	TGCGCCAGCAGCGGACGACCTAACAGAGCAGATACGCAGTATTTT
TRBV4-2	TRBJ2-2	NA	NA	CASSRGTGELFF	TGTGCCAGCAGCAGGGGTACCGGGGAGCTGTTTTTT
TRBV4-3	TRBJ1-2	NA	NA	CASSQAEASNYGYTF	TGCGCCAGCAGCCAAGCGGAAGCTTCTAACTATGGCTACACCTTC
TRBV7-8	TRBJ1-3	NA	NA	CASSFGDFTGNTIYF	TGTGCCAGCAGCTTTGGGGATTTTACTGGAAACACCATATATTTT
TRBV7-9	TRBJ2-7	NA	NA	CASSLTGTPSYEQYF	TGTGCCAGCAGCTTGACAGGTACCCCATCCTACGAGCAGTACTTC
TRBV30	TRBJ2-3	TRBD2	NA	CAGTAGGLRTDTQYF	TGTGCCGGTACGGCGGGGGGATTACGCACAGATACGCAGTATTTT
TRBV30	TRBJ1-4	TRBD1	NA	CAWSKLDRRLPGEKLFF	TGTGCCTGGAGCAAATTGGACAGGAGGTTGCCAGGTGAAAAACTGTTTTTT
TRBV29-1	TRBJ2-2	TRBD1	NA	CSGGQGSHTGELFF	TGCAGCGGGGGACAGGGGTCCCACACCGGGGAGCTGTTTTTT
TRBV19	TRBJ2-3	NA	NA	CASSIPGTGTTQYF	TGTGCCAGTAGTATCCCCGGAACGGGCACTACGCAGTATTTT
TRBV30	TRBJ2-6	NA	NA	CASTPRRSGANVLTF	TGTGCCTCCACCCCCCGACGCTCTGGGGCCAACGTCCTGACTTTC
TRBV10-3	TRBJ2-5	NA	NA	CAISESGGTQETQYF	TGTGCCATCAGTGAGTCTGGCGGGACTCAAGAGACCCAGTACTTC
TRBV19	TRBJ2-1	TRBD2	NA	CASSGASGGASEQFF	TGTGCCAGTAGTGGGGCTAGCGGGGGGGCATCCGAGCAGTTCTTC
TRBV6-5	TRBJ2-2	NA	NA	CASRGGNTGELFF	TGTGCCAGCAGAGGCGGAAACACCGGGGAGCTGTTTTTT
TRBV28	TRBJ1-5	TRBD1	NA	CASIQGAGEYQPQHF	TGTGCCAGCATCCAGGGGGCCGGAGAGTATCAGCCCCAGCATTTT
TRBV6-1	TRBJ1-2	NA	medium-sized	CAGSTNYGYTF	TGTGCCGGATCGACTAACTATGGCTACACCTTC
TRBV19	TRBJ1-1	TRBD1	NA	CASSIVLRGQDLNTEAFF	TGTGCCAGTAGTATAGTGCTTAGGGGACAGGACTTGAACACTGAAGCTTTCTTT
TRBV19	TRBJ1-2	TRBD1	few	CASSTQPGQGFGYTF	TGTGCCAGTAGTACCCAACCGGGACAGGGTTTCGGCTACACCTTC
TRBV7-2	TRBJ1-5	NA	NA	CASRSRGEGNQPQHF	TGTGCCAGCAGGTCTAGGGGCGAGGGCAATCAGCCCCAGCATTTT
TRBV14	TRBJ2-2	TRBD2	NA	CASSQLAGPTGELFF	TGTGCCAGCAGCCAACTAGCGGGGCCCACCGGGGAGCTGTTTTTT
TRBV30	TRBJ2-7	NA	NA	CAWSSRNREGPQYF	TGTGCCTGGTCCTCAAGGAACAGGGAGGGCCCTCAGTACTTC
TRBV5-1	TRBJ1-5	TRBD1	NA	CASSLGPRAGGNKPQHF	TGCGCCAGCAGCTTGGGCCCCAGGGCAGGGGGCAACAAGCCCCAGCATTTT
TRBV28	TRBJ2-5	NA	NA	CASREYQETQYF	TGTGCCAGCAGAGAGTACCAAGAGACCCAGTACTTC
TRBV27	TRBJ1-2	NA	NA	CASKGPQTYGYTF	TGTGCCAGCAAGGGGCCTCAGACCTATGGCTACACCTTC
TRBV19	TRBJ1-6	TRBD1	NA	CASSIRPDRGNSPLHF	TGTGCCAGTAGTATTAGGCCGGACAGGGGCAATTCACCCCTCCACTTT
TRBV5-6	TRBJ1-4	NA	NA	CASSWNFNEKLFF	TGTGCCAGCAGCTGGAACTTTAATGAAAAACTGTTTTTT
TRBV19	TRBJ2-3	TRBD2	NA	CASSVRTSGSSDTQYF	TGTGCCAGTAGTGTCCGGACTAGCGGGAGCTCAGATACGCAGTATTTT
TRBV11-2	TRBJ2-5	NA	NA	CASTFGPGPLETQYF	NA
TRBV7-9	TRBJ1-2	NA	NA	CASSPDPPPSYGYTF	TGTGCCAGCAGCCCCGATCCCCCCCCTTCCTATGGCTACACCTTC
TRBV27	TRBJ2-3	TRBD2	NA	CASSSGLAGGYGTQYF	TGTGCCAGCAGTTCAGGACTAGCGGGAGGGTATGGTACGCAGTATTTT
TRBV5-6	TRBJ2-2	TRBD1	once	CASSYGTGWNTGELFF	TGTGCCAGCAGCTATGGGACAGGGTGGAACACCGGGGAGCTGTTTTTT
TRBV9	TRBJ2-3	TRBD2	NA	CASSSRLALNTDTQYF	TGTGCCAGCAGCTCCAGACTAGCCCTAAACACAGATACGCAGTATTTT
TRBV7-2	TRBJ2-7	NA	once	CASSLEGIAYEQYF	TGTGCCAGCAGCTTGGAGGGAATTGCCTACGAGCAGTACTTC
TRBV19	TRBJ1-4	TRBD1	once	CASSTTGKLFF	TGTGCCAGTAGTACGACAGGGAAACTGTTTTTT
TRBV7-8	TRBJ2-2	TRBD2	NA	CASSLSGRATGELFF	TGTGCCAGCAGCCTTAGCGGGAGGGCCACCGGGGAGCTGTTTTTT
TRBV2	TRBJ1-4	NA	NA	CASSENRSEKLFF	TGTGCCAGCAGTGAAAACAGGAGTGAAAAACTGTTTTTT
TRBV28	TRBJ2-7	TRBD2	few	CASSPGGSGTVDEQYF	TGTGCCAGCAGTCCCGGTGGTAGCGGGACCGTCGACGAGCAGTACTTC
TRBV7-9	TRBJ2-7	TRBD2	once	CASSRRTSGAYEQYF	TGTGCCAGCAGCCGACGGACTAGCGGGGCCTACGAGCAGTACTTC
TRBV4-2	TRBJ2-3	TRBD2	few	CASSQDYRTSGTDTQYF	TGTGCCAGCAGCCAAGATTATCGGACTAGCGGCACAGATACGCAGTATTTT
TRBV4-3	TRBJ2-6	NA	NA	CASSRRWDSGANVLTF	TGCGCCAGCAGCCGCCGTTGGGACTCTGGGGCCAACGTCCTGACTTTC
TRBV19	TRBJ1-2	TRBD1	few	CASSVPRDRYYGYTF	TGTGCCAGTAGTGTCCCCCGGGACAGGTACTATGGCTACACCTTC
TRBV7-2	TRBJ2-5	NA	few	CASSPWQGNGETQYF	TGTGCCAGCAGCCCCTGGCAGGGGAACGGAGAGACCCAGTACTTC
TRBV29-1	TRBJ1-6	NA	NA	CSVGEGNNSPLHF	TGCAGCGTTGGGGAGGGGAATAATTCACCCCTCCACTTT
TRBV19	TRBJ2-3	NA	NA	CASSTPRAQGRNTQYF	TGTGCCAGTAGTACCCCTCGGGCCCAGGGTCGGAATACGCAGTATTTT
TRBV6-1	TRBJ2-3	NA	NA	CASSEIGGADTQYF	TGTGCCAGCAGTGAAATAGGGGGGGCAGATACGCAGTATTTT
TRBV7-8	TRBJ2-3	TRBD1	NA	CASSLAGTGRDTDTQYF	TGTGCCAGCAGCTTAGCTGGGACAGGGAGAGACACAGATACGCAGTATTTT